This TCR beta chain originates from a study of blood T cell repertoires in COVID-19 (TCRdb year 2020). Context from the whole study: The collaborator samples originated in the United States, Italy and Spain and spanned the acute and convalescent phases of COVID-19. The prospective study material was composed of cDNA or gDNA derived from T cells, B-cell-depleted T cells, or PBMCs. Subjects who had been exposed to COVID-19, were actively infected with it, or had recovered from it provided the deeply sampled blood TCRbeta repertoires that made up the dataset. The repertoires were made available in a free public database intended to serve as a resource for research on the immune response to SARS-CoV-2. The samples were drawn from the first 160 participants of the ongoing ImmuneRACE study and from 1,254 subjects provided by 6 global collaborators. A de-identified subject ID, COVID-19 status, age in years and sex were almost always included in the sample metadata. HLA class I and class II types, where available, came from metadata supplied by the sample provider rather than from assay-based typing. On the study overall, not on this receptor specifically: The quantity of clinical and demographic metadata differed by source and by participant and was supplied without curation.

Reading the germline V gene gives CDR1 ENHRY and CDR2 SYGVKD. V lost 4 bases and J lost 10 bases; the stretch between them is 8 bases long. Measured from the cysteine to the phenylalanine, the CDR3 is 11 residues long. Only the CDR3 DNA stays, 33 bases, in frame from base 1. The immunoSEQ Assay, a bias-controlled multiplex PCR, was used to amplify TCRbeta CDR3 regions from genomic DNA. In the source study's methods: The number of nucleated cells in each sample was estimated by amplification of reference gene primers within the assay. To quantify the absolute abundance of each unique TCRbeta CDR3 rearrangement, sequence reads were collapsed and filtered. For each sample, productive Simpson clonality was calculated as the square root of Simpson's diversity index across productive rearrangements. The table comes from immuneACCESS by way of TCRdb, which keeps in-frame sequences with V and J called. Part of the clones is missing from these tables; in studies checked, under half for an unresolved V gene and the rest for unknown reasons. That table supplies the V and J calls and clone size; D and trimming were determined from the DNA. Present in this sample are about 170,000 clones, roughly 85% of which were seen just once. Of the sample, roughly 1.9% is held by the ten largest clones.

The collaborating institutions used their own protocols to collect whole blood in K2EDTA tubes. For TCRbeta analysis, collaborators shipped samples as frozen whole blood, isolated PBMCs, or DNA extracted from either of those sample types. Note on this clone: What antigen it recognizes has not been identified. It has no much larger one-base neighbor in the sample; base qualities were not kept.

The chain couples TRBV10-3 to TRBJ2-1; tentative D gene TRBD1, with 6 bases matching. This clonotype originated in an elderly woman with acute or convalescent COVID-19. The sample taken for sequencing was peripheral blood. The CDR3 is CAISGTGEQFF. The nucleotide sequence is given as TGTGCCATCAGTGGTACAGGGGAGCAGTTCTTC.